This T cell receptor (beta chain) was sequenced during a study of blood T cell repertoires in COVID-19. Per germline, CDR1 LGHNA and CDR2 YNFKEQ. The CDR3 contains 18 residues. V shed 0 bases and J 2 bases; nucleotides not matched to a gene: 10. Sequencing was performed with immunoSEQ multiplex PCR; in TCRdb, only in-frame clones are kept and a portion is missing. The sample shows fewer than 350,000 clones, 85% of them seen only once. V is TRBV4-2 and J is TRBJ2-5; 9 bases fit TRBD2. The sample was PBMCs or T cells enriched from blood (not recorded which). The sequence came from a woman between 25 and 40 years old who had been exposed to COVID-19. DNA of the CDR3: TGTGCCAGCAGCCAAGAATTGGAGGCTAGCGGGGCACAAGAGACCCAGTACTTC. This codes for CASSQELEASGAQETQYF.